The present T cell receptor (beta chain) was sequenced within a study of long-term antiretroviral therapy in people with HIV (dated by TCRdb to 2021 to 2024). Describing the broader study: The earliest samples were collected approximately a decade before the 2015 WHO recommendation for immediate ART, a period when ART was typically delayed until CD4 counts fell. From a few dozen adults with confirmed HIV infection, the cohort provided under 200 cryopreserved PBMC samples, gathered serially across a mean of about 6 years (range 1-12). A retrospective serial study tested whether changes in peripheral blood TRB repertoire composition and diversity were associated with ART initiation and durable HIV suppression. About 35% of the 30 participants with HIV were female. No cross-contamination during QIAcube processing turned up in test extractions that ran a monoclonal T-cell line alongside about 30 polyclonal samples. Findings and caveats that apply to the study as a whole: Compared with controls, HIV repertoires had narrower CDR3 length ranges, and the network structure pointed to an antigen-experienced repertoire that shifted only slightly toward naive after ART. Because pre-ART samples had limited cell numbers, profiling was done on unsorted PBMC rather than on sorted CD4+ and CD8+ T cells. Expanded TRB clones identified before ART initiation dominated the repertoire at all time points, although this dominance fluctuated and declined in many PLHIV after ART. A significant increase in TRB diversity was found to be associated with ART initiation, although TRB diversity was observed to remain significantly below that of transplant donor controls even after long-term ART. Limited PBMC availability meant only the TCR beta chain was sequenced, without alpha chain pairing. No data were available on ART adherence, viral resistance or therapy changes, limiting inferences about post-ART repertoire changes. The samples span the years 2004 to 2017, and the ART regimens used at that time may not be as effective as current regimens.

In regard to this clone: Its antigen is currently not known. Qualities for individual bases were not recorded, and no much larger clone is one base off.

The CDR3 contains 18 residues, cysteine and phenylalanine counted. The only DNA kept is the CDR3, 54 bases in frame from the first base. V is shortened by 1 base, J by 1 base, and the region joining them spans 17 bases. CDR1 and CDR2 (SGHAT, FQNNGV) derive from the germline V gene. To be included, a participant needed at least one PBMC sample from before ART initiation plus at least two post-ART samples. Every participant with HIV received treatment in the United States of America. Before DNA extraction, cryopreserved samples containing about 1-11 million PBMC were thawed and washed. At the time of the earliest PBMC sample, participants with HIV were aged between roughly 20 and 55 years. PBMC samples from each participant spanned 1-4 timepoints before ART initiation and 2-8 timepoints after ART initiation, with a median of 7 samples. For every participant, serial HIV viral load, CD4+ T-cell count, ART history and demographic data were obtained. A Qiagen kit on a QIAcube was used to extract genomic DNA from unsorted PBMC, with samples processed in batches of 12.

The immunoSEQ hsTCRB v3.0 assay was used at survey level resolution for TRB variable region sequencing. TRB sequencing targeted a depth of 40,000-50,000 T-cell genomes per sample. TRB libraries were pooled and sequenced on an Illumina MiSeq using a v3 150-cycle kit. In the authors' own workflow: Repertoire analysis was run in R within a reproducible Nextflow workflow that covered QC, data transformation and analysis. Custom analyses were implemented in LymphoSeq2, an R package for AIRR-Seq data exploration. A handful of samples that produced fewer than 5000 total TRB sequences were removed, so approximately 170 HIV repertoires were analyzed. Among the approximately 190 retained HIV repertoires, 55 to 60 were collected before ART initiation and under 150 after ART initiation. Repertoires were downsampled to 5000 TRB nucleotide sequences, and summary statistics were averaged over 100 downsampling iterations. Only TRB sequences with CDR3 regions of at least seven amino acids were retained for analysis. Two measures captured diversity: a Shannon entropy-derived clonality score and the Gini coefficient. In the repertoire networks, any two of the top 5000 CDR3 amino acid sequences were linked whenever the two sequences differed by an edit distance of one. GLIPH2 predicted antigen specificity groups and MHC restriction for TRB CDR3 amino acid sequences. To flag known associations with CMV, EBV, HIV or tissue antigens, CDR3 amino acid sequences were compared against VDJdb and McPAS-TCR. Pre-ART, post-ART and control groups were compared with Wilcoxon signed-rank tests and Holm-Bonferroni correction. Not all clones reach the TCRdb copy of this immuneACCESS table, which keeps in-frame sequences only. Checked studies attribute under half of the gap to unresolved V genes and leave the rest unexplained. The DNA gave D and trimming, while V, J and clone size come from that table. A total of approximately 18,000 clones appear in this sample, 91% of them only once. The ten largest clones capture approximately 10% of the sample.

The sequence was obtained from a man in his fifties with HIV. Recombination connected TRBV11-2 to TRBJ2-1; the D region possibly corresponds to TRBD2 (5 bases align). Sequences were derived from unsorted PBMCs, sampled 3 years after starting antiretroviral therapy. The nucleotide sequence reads TGTGCCAGCAGCTTAGGGTCGGGGTCCCGAGGGTCCTACAATGAGCAGTTCTTC. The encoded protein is CASSLGSGSRGSYNEQFF.